A single sample is the source of the 30 T cell receptor beta chains below, sequenced in a study of cytomegalovirus exposure and HLA in healthy donors. Researchers ran the PCR with 60 Vbeta and 13 Jbeta primers. Profiling relied on immunoSEQ multiplex PCR, and the TCRdb table lists in-frame clones only, not all of them. Of about 140,000 clones in the sample, 76% were seen once. The material sequenced was PBMCs. These receptors all stem from a woman aged 40 to 50 in good health and CMV-seronegative.

The chain carries TRBV7-2 and TRBJ2-3; 8 bases fit TRBD1. The V and J ends lost 5 bases and 3 bases, in that order; junction bases with no gene match: 19. Per germline, CDR1 SGHTA and CDR2 FQGNSA. This CDR3 is built from 19 residues. CDR3: CASSLRGIGQGGGTDTQYF. DNA of the CDR3: TGTGCCAGCAGCCTAAGGGGAATAGGACAGGGTGGTGGTACAGATACGCAGTATTTT.

Notes on this clone: Other DNA sequences within the sample encode an identical CDR3. The chain is built from TRBV10-1 and TRBJ2-2; 8 bases are shared with TRBD1. This CDR3 comprises 14 residues. The trim removed 6 bases at V and 1 base at J, leaving 1 base unmatched. The germline gives CDR1 WNHNN, CDR2 SYGVQD (reference sequence). This chain's CDR3 is CASSGTGNTGELFF. The DNA of the CDR3 is TGCGCCAGCAGCGGGACAGGGAACACCGGGGAGCTGTTTTTT.

This clone was counted a few times. V and J are TRBV10-2 and TRBJ1-1; no definite D call. CDR1 and CDR2 (germline): WSHSY, SAAADI. The CDR3 has 12 amino acids. Trimming stripped 8 bases from V and 7 bases from J, with 14 bases between. The CDR3 bases are TGCGCCAGCGGGGAGTTCTTGCGTGAAGCTTTCTTT. Protein sequence: CASGEFLREAFF.

The gene calls are TRBV5-1 and TRBJ1-4; a weak D match, TRBD1 (6 bases). Trimming removed 6 bases from V and 6 bases from J, with 18 bases in between. This CDR3 has 15 residues. Germline-derived CDR1 and CDR2 are SGHRS and YFSETQ. CDR3 nucleotide sequence: TGCGCCAGCACTATCCTTCCGGGGGGCGATGAAAAACTGTTTTTT. Protein sequence: CASTILPGGDEKLFF.

In nucleotides, the CDR3 is TGTGCCACCAGCAGAAAGGGACTAGCGGGAGGGAACCAAGAGACCCAGTACTTC. Translation gives CATSRKGLAGGNQETQYF. The chain links TRBV15 to TRBJ2-5; TRBD2 matches 16 bases. CDR1 and CDR2 (germline): LNHNV, YYDKDF (reference sequence). Losses at the gene ends were 2 bases for V and 0 bases for J; bases not matched to a gene: 3. There are 18 residues in the CDR3.

The chain is built from TRBV10-3 and TRBJ1-3; D gene ambiguous. The CDR3 has 15 amino acids. Germline values: CDR1 ENHRY, CDR2 SYGVKD. The V gene lost 2 bases and the J gene lost 0 bases, with 8 bases spanning the gap. The CDR3 loop is CAISEQAYSGNTIYF. DNA of the CDR3: TGTGCCATCAGTGAGCAGGCCTACTCTGGAAACACCATATATTTT.

The gene calls are TRBV10-1 and TRBJ2-5; TRBD1 agrees at 10 bases. Germline V lookup: CDR1 WNHNN, CDR2 SYGVQD (reference sequence). The ends lost 3 bases at V and 5 bases at J; junction bases unmatched: 6. The CDR3 is 15 residues long. In nucleotides, the CDR3 is TGCGCCAGCAGTGACGGACAGGGGGGGAGCGAGACCCAGTACTTC. Amino acids: CASSDGQGGSETQYF.

The rearrangement links TRBV7-2 to TRBJ2-1, with a weak D call TRBD1 (5 bases). Germline CDR1 and CDR2: SGHTA and FQGNSA. This CDR3 has 13 amino acids. The germline V and J ends were trimmed by 6 bases and 10 bases, with 16 bases remaining between them. The CDR3 is CASSKPQVQEQFF. The CDR3 DNA sequence: TGTGCCAGCAGTAAACCACAGGTGCAGGAGCAGTTCTTC.

The genes are TRBV28 and TRBJ1-2; D is possibly TRBD1 (6 bases). The germline gives CDR1 MDHEN, CDR2 SYDVKM. The V gene lost 2 bases and the J gene lost 7 bases, with 8 bases spanning the gap. CDR3 length: 12 residues. The DNA for the CDR3 is TGTGCCAGCAGTTTAAGCAGGGGTGGCTACACCTTC. Protein: CASSLSRGGYTF.

The chain combines TRBV19 with TRBJ1-6; TRBD1 might be the D (5 bases). CDR1 and CDR2 from the germline V gene are LNHDA and SQIVND (reference sequence). The ends were cut back, 8 bases at V and 8 bases at J, with 16 bases in the middle. The CDR3 loop spans 14 amino acids. The CDR3 loop reads CASGQGGSHSPLHF. As DNA, the CDR3 is TGTGCCAGTGGCCAGGGAGGCAGCCATTCACCCCTCCACTTT.

This clone has only one observation. V and J are TRBV7-9 and TRBJ2-1; 12 positions agree with TRBD2. The CDR3 contains 18 residues. The germline V gene has CDR1 SEHNR and CDR2 FQNEAQ (reference sequence). The V and J ends lost 0 bases and 2 bases, in that order; junction bases with no gene match: 5. Here the CDR3 reads CASSLAGGTSGPYNEQFF. DNA of the CDR3: TGTGCCAGCAGCTTAGCCGGAGGGACTAGCGGGCCCTACAATGAGCAGTTCTTC.

The chain carries TRBV10-1 and TRBJ2-3; possibly TRBD2 for D (5 bases). CDR1 is WNHNN, CDR2 SYGVQD, per germline (reference sequence). V gave up 6 bases and J gave up 6 bases, with 16 bases separating them. The CDR3 totals 14 residues. DNA for the CDR3: TGCGCCAGCAGGCAAGATACCGGGAAGGATACGCAGTATTTT. The encoded protein is CASRQDTGKDTQYF.

This rearrangement joins TRBV7-7 to TRBJ2-3, with 9 bases aligning to TRBD2. The germline CDR1 and CDR2 sequences are SSHAT and FNYEAQ (reference sequence). V gave up 5 bases and J gave up 3 bases; unmatched junction bases: 12. The CDR3 is 17 amino acids. CDR3 in amino acids: CASSHRGGRAGTDTQYF. The DNA of the CDR3 is TGTGCCAGCAGCCACCGGGGCGGGAGGGCCGGAACAGATACGCAGTATTTT.

The rearrangement joins TRBV5-1 to TRBJ2-1, with TRBD1 matching over 7 bases. Trimming took 5 bases from V and 5 from J; bases not matched to a gene: 10. There are 15 residues in the CDR3. The germline V gene has CDR1 SGHRS and CDR2 YFSETQ. The CDR3 DNA follows: TGCGCCAGCAGGCGCGCCGGGACAGAAAACAATGAGCAGTTCTTC. Translation gives CASRRAGTENNEQFF.

The V gene is TRBV30, the J gene TRBJ2-4; 10 bases align to TRBD2. This CDR3 contains 16 residues. Per germline, CDR1 GTSNPN and CDR2 SVGIG (reference sequence). Trimming took 0 bases from V and 6 from J; bases not matched to a gene: 8. Here the CDR3 reads CAWSVLASGGLNIQYF. The CDR3 DNA reads TGTGCCTGGAGTGTACTTGCTAGCGGGGGATTAAACATTCAGTACTTC.

This clone was observed a few times. The chain's CDR3 is CASSLVSGNYGYTF. Written as DNA, the CDR3 is TGTGCCAGCAGCTTAGTTTCGGGGAACTATGGCTACACCTTC. The rearrangement uses TRBV7-9 and TRBJ1-2; D uncertain. CDR3 size: 14 residues. Trimming stripped 1 base from V and 2 bases from J, with 8 bases between. Per the germline V gene, CDR1 is SEHNR and CDR2 is FQNEAQ (reference sequence).

As concerns this clone: The identical CDR3 is also encoded by other nucleotide sequences in the sample. This chain joins TRBV4-1 and TRBJ1-1; the match to TRBD1 covers 7 bases. Trimming cost V 5 bases and J 11 bases; bases outside gene matches: 20. The CDR3 sequence is 16 residues long. Germline loops: CDR1 MGHRA, CDR2 YSYEKL. The CDR3 spells CASSTRGQGVTDEAFF. The CDR3 nucleotides read TGCGCCAGCAGCACCCGAGGGCAGGGGGTAACGGATGAGGCTTTCTTT.

This chain joins TRBV28 and TRBJ1-5; D remains ambiguous. The CDR3 is made up of 13 amino acids. V lost 6 bases, J lost 4 bases, and 10 bases lay in between. Germline V gene data show CDR1 as MDHEN and CDR2 as SYDVKM. The CDR3 coding sequence is TGTGCCAGCAGCCACGGTCTTAATCAGCCCCAGCATTTT. Protein: CASSHGLNQPQHF.

CDR3 sequence (DNA): TGTGCCAGCTCACCATTCAATTCCGGGAGGGTCTCCAATGAGCAGTTCTTC. Its protein is CASSPFNSGRVSNEQFF. The rearrangement uses TRBV18 and TRBJ2-1; 8 bases are a match to TRBD2. This CDR3 is 17 amino acids long. The J segment lost 6 bases and the V segment lost 2 bases, leaving 12 bases of the junction unmatched. Looked up from germline, CDR1 is KGHSH and CDR2 is LQKENI.

The V gene is TRBV5-1, the J gene TRBJ2-7, with TRBD1 as a possible D gene (5 bases). This CDR3 has 13 amino acids. V lost 0 bases to trimming and J lost 7 bases, with 11 bases between them. CDR1 and CDR2 from the germline V gene are SGHRS and YFSETQ. CDR3 in amino acids: CASSLEGPSEQYF. For the CDR3, the DNA is TGCGCCAGCAGCTTGGAGGGGCCCTCGGAGCAGTACTTC.

The chain combines TRBV5-1 with TRBJ2-7, with 11 bases aligning to TRBD2. CDR3 length equals 16 residues. Trimming cost V 0 bases and J 2 bases; bases outside gene matches: 4. The germline gives CDR1 SGHRS, CDR2 YFSETQ. The CDR3 sequence is CASSLDATSGAYEQYF. The CDR3 DNA follows: TGCGCCAGCAGCTTGGACGCGACTAGCGGGGCCTACGAGCAGTACTTC.

The chain recombines TRBV19 with TRBJ1-5; 7 bases fit TRBD1. There are 15 residues in the CDR3. V gave up 5 bases and J gave up 7 bases; unmatched junction bases: 11. The V gene's germline CDR1 is LNHDA and CDR2 SQIVND (reference sequence). CDR3 in amino acids: CASSVAGQISQPQHF. DNA for the CDR3: TGTGCCAGTAGTGTCGCGGGACAGATTTCCCAGCCCCAGCATTTT.

The chain carries TRBV6-1 and TRBJ2-1, with TRBD2 identical over 13 bases. V dropped 7 bases and J dropped 9; count of bases not matched to a gene: 9. Germline V gene lookup returns CDR1 MNHNS and CDR2 SASEGT. This CDR3 comprises 15 residues. The CDR3 is CASKFELAGGFEQFF. CDR3 in DNA: TGTGCCAGCAAGTTCGAACTAGCGGGGGGGTTTGAGCAGTTCTTC.

This chain joins TRBV18 and TRBJ1-4, with 9 bases aligning to TRBD1. The junction had 8 bases not matched to a gene; V was cut back by 2 bases and J by 7 bases. Germline V lookup: CDR1 KGHSH, CDR2 LQKENI. The CDR3 spans 16 residues. CDR3 sequence (DNA): TGTGCCAGCTCACCAACCGCGGGACAGGGAAGTGAAAAACTGTTTTTT. Translating it yields CASSPTAGQGSEKLFF.

The chain carries TRBV29-1 and TRBJ2-1; 13 bases line up with TRBD2. The CDR3 consists of 14 residues. V gave up 5 bases and J gave up 6 bases; unmatched junction bases: 4. The germline V gene has CDR1 SQVTM and CDR2 ANQGSEA. The CDR3 region is CSVLRLAGGNEQFF. CDR3 sequence (DNA): TGCAGCGTTCTCCGACTAGCGGGAGGCAATGAGCAGTTCTTC.

The chain uses TRBV19 and TRBJ1-2, with 10 bases lining up with TRBD1. CDR3 length equals 15 residues. Germline assignment: CDR1 LNHDA and CDR2 SQIVND (reference sequence). With 9 bases clipped from V and 4 bases from J, the junction kept 11 bases outside the gene matches. The CDR3 loop reads CASIRQDRGIYGYTF. CDR3 DNA sequence: TGTGCCAGCATCAGGCAGGACAGGGGGATCTATGGCTACACCTTC.

The chain combines TRBV6-1 with TRBJ1-1; D is uncertain. Trimming removed 5 bases at V and 3 bases at J, with 16 bases between. There are 15 residues in the CDR3. Per germline, CDR1 MNHNS and CDR2 SASEGT. For the CDR3, the DNA is TGTGCCAGCAGTTTCCAAGTATCGGGTCACACTGAAGCTTTCTTT. It translates to CASSFQVSGHTEAFF.

The chain couples TRBV6-1 to TRBJ2-3, with D unclear. Trimming cost V 3 bases and J 1 base, with 8 bases left between them. CDR1 is MNHNS, CDR2 SASEGT, per germline. The CDR3 has 14 amino acids. The chain's CDR3 is CASSERPRTDTQYF. The CDR3, as DNA: TGTGCCAGCAGTGAGCGGCCCCGCACAGATACGCAGTATTTT.

This clone was observed a few times. The V call is TRBV6-1, the J call TRBJ1-3; D unresolved. V was pared by 2 bases and J by 2 bases, with 10 bases between. CDR1 is MNHNS, CDR2 SASEGT, per germline. There are 15 residues in the CDR3. This chain's CDR3 is CASSEWRVAGNTIYF. The CDR3 DNA reads as TGTGCCAGCAGTGAATGGAGGGTCGCTGGAAACACCATATATTTT.

This chain connects TRBV29-1 to TRBJ2-1; no firm D call. Germline-derived CDR1 and CDR2 are SQVTM and ANQGSEA. This CDR3 spans 12 amino acids. Trimming removed 4 bases at V and 8 bases at J, with 12 bases between. The CDR3 bases are TGCAGCGTTGTATCGCACACCGATGAGCAGTTCTTC. Its translation: CSVVSHTDEQFF.